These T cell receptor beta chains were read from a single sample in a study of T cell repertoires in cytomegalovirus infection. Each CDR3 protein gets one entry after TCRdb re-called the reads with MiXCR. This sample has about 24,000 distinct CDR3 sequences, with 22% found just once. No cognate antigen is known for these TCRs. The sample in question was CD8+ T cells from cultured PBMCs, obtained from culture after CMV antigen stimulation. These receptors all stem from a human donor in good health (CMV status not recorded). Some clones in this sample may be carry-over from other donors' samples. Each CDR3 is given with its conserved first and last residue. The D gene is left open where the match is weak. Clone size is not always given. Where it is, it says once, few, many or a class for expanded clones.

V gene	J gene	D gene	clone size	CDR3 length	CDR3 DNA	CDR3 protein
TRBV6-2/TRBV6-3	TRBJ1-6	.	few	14	TGTGCCAGCAGAGAGATACACAGGAATTCACCCCTCCACTTT	CASREIHRNSPLHF
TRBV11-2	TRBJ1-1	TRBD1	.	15	TGTGCCAGCAGCGGCAGGGACAGGGGGAACACTGAAGCTTTCTTT	CASSGRDRGNTEAFF
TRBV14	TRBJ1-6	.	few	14	TGTGCCAGCAGACCGGACGGTGATAATTCACCCCTCCACTTT	CASRPDGDNSPLHF
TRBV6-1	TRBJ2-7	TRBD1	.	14	TGTGCCAGCAGGCAGACAGGGAGCTCCTACGAGCAGTACTTC	CASRQTGSSYEQYF
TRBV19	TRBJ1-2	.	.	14	TGTGCCAGTAGTACGGTAACGACTATTTATGGCTACACCTTC	CASSTVTTIYGYTF
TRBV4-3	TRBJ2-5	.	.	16	TGCGCCAGCAGCGGAACGGCAGCCGCCGTGGTGGAGACCCAGTACTTC	CASSGTAAAVVETQYF
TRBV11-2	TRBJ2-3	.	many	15	TGTGCCAGCAGCCCCTGGGGCACCGGCACAGATACGCAGTATTTT	CASSPWGTGTDTQYF
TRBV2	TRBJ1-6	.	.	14	TGTGCCAGCAATGGGCCTTCTAATAATTCACCCCTCCACTTT	CASNGPSNNSPLHF
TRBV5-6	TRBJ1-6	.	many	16	TGTGCCAGCAGCTTAACCGGGACAAACCGCGATTCACCCCTCCACTTT	CASSLTGTNRDSPLHF
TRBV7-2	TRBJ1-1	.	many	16	TGTGCCAGCAGCTTAACGGGGGGCATGGTGAACACTGAAGCTTTCTTT	CASSLTGGMVNTEAFF
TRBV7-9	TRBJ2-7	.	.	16	TGTGCCAGCAGCCCGCCGAGAGGGTGGCAGGGAAACGAGCAGTACTTC	CASSPPRGWQGNEQYF
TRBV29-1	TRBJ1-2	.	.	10	TGCAGCGTCTTGGACTATGGCTACACCTTC	CSVLDYGYTF
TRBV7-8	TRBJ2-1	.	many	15	TGTGCCAGCAGCTTAGTCAGGGGCTCCTACAATGAGCAGTTCTTC	CASSLVRGSYNEQFF
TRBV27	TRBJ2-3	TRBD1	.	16	TGTGCCAGCAGTTTATCTACGACAGGGGACACAGATACGCAGTATTTT	CASSLSTTGDTDTQYF
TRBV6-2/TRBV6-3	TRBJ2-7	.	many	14	TGTGCCAGCAGTTACGAATGGCCGGACAGTGAGCAGTACTTC	CASSYEWPDSEQYF
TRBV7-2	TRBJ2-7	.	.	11	TGTGCCAGCGGCTCGGGGTCCGAGCAGTACTTC	CASGSGSEQYF
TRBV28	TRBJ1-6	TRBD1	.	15	TGTGCCAGCAGTCTTGGACAGGGAAGGAATTCACCCCTCCACTTT	CASSLGQGRNSPLHF
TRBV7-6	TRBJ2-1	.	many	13	TGTGCCAGCAGCTTAATGGTTTGGGATGAGCAGTTCTTC	CASSLMVWDEQFF
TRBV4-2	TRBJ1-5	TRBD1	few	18	TGTGCCAGCAGCCAAGATCTGACAGGGGGTTGGAGCAATCAGCCCCAGCATTTT	CASSQDLTGGWSNQPQHF
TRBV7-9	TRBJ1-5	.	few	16	TGTGCCAGCAGCTTAGTGCGCGCCGGGCTGGGTCAGCCCCAGCATTTT	CASSLVRAGLGQPQHF
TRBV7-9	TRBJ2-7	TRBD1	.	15	TGTGCCAGCAGCTCCCGGGACAGGGGCGAGTACGAGCAGTACTTC	CASSSRDRGEYEQYF
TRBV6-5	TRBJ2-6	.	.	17	TGTGCCAGCAGTTACGTCGGCCGGGGGGCAGGGGCCAACGTCCTGACTTTC	CASSYVGRGAGANVLTF
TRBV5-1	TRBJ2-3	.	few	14	TGCGCCAGCAGCCACCGGGACAGCACAGATACGCAGTATTTT	CASSHRDSTDTQYF
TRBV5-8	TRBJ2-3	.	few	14	TGTGCCAGCAGCTTGGGACAGAACACAGATACGCAGTATTTT	CASSLGQNTDTQYF
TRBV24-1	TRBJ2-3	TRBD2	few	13	TGTGCCACCAGTGGTGGTAGCGGGGGGACGCAGTATTTT	CATSGGSGGTQYF
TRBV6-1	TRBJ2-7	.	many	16	TGTGCCAGCAGTCCCCGGAACGAGGGCCCACAAGGCGAGCAGTACTTC	CASSPRNEGPQGEQYF
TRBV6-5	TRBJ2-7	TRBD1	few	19	TGTGCCAGCAGTTACTCGTCCGGACAGGGAAGCCCCTTCTCCTACGAGCAGTACTTC	CASSYSSGQGSPFSYEQYF
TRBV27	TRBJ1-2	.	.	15	TGTGCCAGCTCGCTTACAGCTTTAGCTAACTATGGCTACACCTTC	CASSLTALANYGYTF
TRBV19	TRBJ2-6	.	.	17	TGTGCCAGTAGGGCCTCCGGACTGAGCTCTGGGGCCAACGTCCTGACTTTC	CASRASGLSSGANVLTF
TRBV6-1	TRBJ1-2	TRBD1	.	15	TGTGCCAGCAGGACGGACAGGGGCCAAGGGTATGGCTACACCTTC	CASRTDRGQGYGYTF
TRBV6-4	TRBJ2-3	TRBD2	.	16	TGTGCCAGCAGTGCCTCAGCGGGGGGGAGCACAGATACGCAGTATTTT	CASSASAGGSTDTQYF
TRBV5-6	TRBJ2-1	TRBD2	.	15	TGTGCCAGCAGCTTGGCGCGGGGGGGCAACAATGAGCAGTTCTTC	CASSLARGGNNEQFF
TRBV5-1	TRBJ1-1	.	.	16	TGCGCCAGCAGCTTCAGTCAATCAGGGGCCAACACTGAAGCTTTCTTT	CASSFSQSGANTEAFF
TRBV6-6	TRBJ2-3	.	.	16	TGTGCCAGCACCGCAGACGCAGATTTTAGCACAGATACGCAGTATTTT	CASTADADFSTDTQYF
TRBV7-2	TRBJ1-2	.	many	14	TGTGCCAGCAGCTTAGCCCTACGGACGGATGGCTACACCTTC	CASSLALRTDGYTF